Listed below are T cell receptor beta chains from one sample, sequenced in a study of tumor-infiltrating lymphocytes in primary liver carcinoma. TCRdb passed the multiplex PCR reads through MiXCR, listing each CDR3 protein once. This sample has 100,000 or so distinct CDR3 sequences, with about four fifths found just once. The sequenced sample consisted of liver tumor tissue from sampling region 3. The receptors here all came from a man aged 35-49 years with primary liver carcinoma and hepatitis B virus infection. CDR3s include the opening cysteine and the closing phenylalanine or tryptophan. Fields, in order: V gene, J gene, clone size, CDR3 protein. The size of a clone is reported for some rows only, either as once, few or many, or as a class for expanded clones.

TRBV28	TRBJ2-2	.	CASTIGDPSTRELFF
TRBV11-3	TRBJ2-1	.	CASSLIANEQLF
TRBV12-3/TRBV12-4	TRBJ2-7	.	CASSLRGTGAYEQYF
TRBV9	TRBJ2-1	.	CASSPRDVRGSEQFF
TRBV6-6	TRBJ1-5	many	CASSYSTGMSNQPQHF
TRBV11-3	TRBJ2-2	.	CAISLVTGGTGELFF
TRBV5-1	TRBJ1-2	.	CASSLDQPAKYGYTF
TRBV12-3/TRBV12-4	TRBJ2-5	.	CASILRDDLLTQYF
TRBV4-1	TRBJ1-2	.	CGSSPSRDWGSYGYTF
TRBV29-1	TRBJ2-6	.	CSVAGLGAKVLTF
TRBV19	TRBJ1-5	.	CASRSGGASQPQHF
TRBV11-2	TRBJ2-2	.	CASSTDLDTGEQFF
TRBV29-1	TRBJ2-7	.	CSVTPRRLHEQYF
TRBV4-3	TRBJ2-1	.	CASSQTRESYNEKFF
TRBV20-1	TRBJ2-5	.	CSADLGASGRLYQETQYF
TRBV6-4	TRBJ2-3	.	CANNEGTSLTDTQYF
TRBV12-3/TRBV12-4	TRBJ2-7	.	CASILEWWEGVRYELYF
TRBV12-3/TRBV12-4	TRBJ1-2	once	CPSSPPGQGSDYTF
TRBV5-1	TRBJ2-7	many	CASSRKDREENEQYF
TRBV6-6	TRBJ1-1	.	CASSTRGTTVAFF
TRBV4-2	TRBJ2-1	.	CVSSHAWGQGNNEQFF
TRBV11-2	TRBJ2-2	once	CASSRAGRQNTGELFF
TRBV28	TRBJ1-1	.	CTSSLATTGNIEAFF
TRBV4-2	TRBJ2-1	.	CASSHAGGHGDNEQFF
TRBV11-1	TRBJ2-2	.	CTRSYTGPFSGELFF
TRBV11-2	TRBJ1-5	.	CASRLGTDQPQHF
TRBV28	TRBJ2-7	many	CASPRGRTEQYF
TRBV12-3/TRBV12-4	TRBJ2-7	.	CASVLDIAGAYEQYF
TRBV5-5	TRBJ2-2	many	CASSLLELYAGELFF
TRBV6-2/TRBV6-3	TRBJ1-2	.	CANNAGTAYGCTF
TRBV11-2	TRBJ1-5	.	CASNVKGGLTNQPQHF
TRBV10-3	TRBJ2-7	.	CANSEAGGGYEQYF